Reported below is one TCR beta chain. No antigen is known for it. The PCR used 60 Vbeta and 13 Jbeta primers. Method: immunoSEQ multiplex PCR; TCRdb's copy keeps in-frame clones and lacks some. The sample consists of approximately 210,000 clones, about four fifths of them appearing once. The sample belongs to a study of cytomegalovirus exposure and HLA in healthy donors. The study's findings and limits: Later on, an analysis found that several of the most significant clusters appeared to be linked to common viral pathogens, which included parvovirus B19. V- and J-gene trimming in TCR beta was tied to a missense DCLRE1C variant by an analysis performed later.

The CDR3 is 14 residues long. CDR1 is ENHRY, CDR2 SYGVKD, per germline. The V end was cut by 0 bases, the J end by 7 bases, with 12 bases between. This TCR came from a girl between 5 and 17 years old in good health and CMV-seropositive. The rearrangement links TRBV10-3 to TRBJ1-2, with a possible D match to TRBD1 (6 bases). The source material was PBMCs. CDR3 sequence reads: CAISESRGGPGYTF. In nucleotides, the CDR3 is TGTGCCATCAGTGAGTCCAGGGGAGGGCCTGGCTACACCTTC.